One sample yielded the 14 T cell receptor beta chains listed below, sequenced in a study of graft-versus-host responses after intestinal transplantation. The data were produced by immunoSEQ multiplex PCR, yet TCRdb's version contains in-frame clones alone and is incomplete. The sample lists around 13,000 clones; approximately 93% were seen once. Here the sequenced sample was PBMCs, taken approximately 35 months after intestinal transplantation. The receptors derive from a human patient who received an intestinal transplant, so some T cells may come from the graft donor.

The chain carries TRBV6-6 and TRBJ2-1, with 7 bases aligning to TRBD2. The V gene's germline CDR1 is MNHNY and CDR2 SVGAGI (reference sequence). This CDR3 comprises 13 residues. V shed 10 bases and J 8 bases; nucleotides not matched to a gene: 11. Here the CDR3 DNA reads TGTGCCACCACGGGACTATCGTCCGATGAGCAGTTCTTC. As protein: CATTGLSSDEQFF.

V is TRBV4-1 and J is TRBJ2-7, with D unresolved. Looked up from germline, CDR1 is MGHRA and CDR2 is YSYEKL. The CDR3 consists of 14 residues. V was clipped by 1 base and J by 1 base, with 8 bases between them. The CDR3 is CASSQAPISYEQYF. For the CDR3, the DNA is TGCGCCAGCAGCCAAGCCCCAATTTCCTACGAGCAGTACTTC.

Only a few counts were recorded for this clone. The CDR3 region has the DNA TGTGCCAGCAGGGATAGGACAGGTCACAATCAGCCCCAGCATTTT. This codes for CASRDRTGHNQPQHF. This chain joins TRBV2 and TRBJ1-5; the match to TRBD1 covers 7 bases. This CDR3 is 15 amino acids long. J gave up 3 bases and V 6 bases, and 8 bases lay outside the gene matches. Germline CDR1 and CDR2: SNHLY and FYNNEI.

The chain employs TRBV2 and TRBJ1-5; tentatively, D is TRBD1 (5 bases). The CDR3 consists of 13 residues. Germline values: CDR1 SNHLY, CDR2 FYNNEI. V lost 8 bases to trimming and J lost 5 bases, with 13 bases between them. The CDR3 protein is CASAGSEDQPQHF. In DNA form, the CDR3 reads TGTGCCAGCGCAGGGAGTGAGGATCAGCCCCAGCATTTT.

Worth noting for this clone: Different DNA sequences within this sample yield the same CDR3. This sequence joins TRBV29-1 and TRBJ2-7; the D gene is possibly TRBD1 (6 bases). Trimming left V 6 bases short and J 3 bases short, with 9 bases between. This CDR3 region has 11 residues. In germline, CDR1 is SQVTM, CDR2 ANQGSEA. For the CDR3, the DNA is TGCAGCGTGGGGGCCAGCTACGAGCAGTACTTC. As protein: CSVGASYEQYF.

The chain carries TRBV7-3 and TRBJ1-1; D perhaps matches TRBD1 (6 bases). CDR3 size: 13 residues. CDR1 and CDR2 (germline): SGHTA, FQGTGA. V was shortened by 5 bases and J by 6 bases, with 13 bases between the two germline ends. DNA for the CDR3: TGTGCCAGCAGCACAGGGTCGGTCGCTGAAGCTTTCTTT. This translates into CASSTGSVAEAFF. The full variable domain, completed using reference TRBV7-3 and TRBJ1-1, is GAGVSQTPSNKVTEKGKYVELRCDPISGHTALYWYRQSLGQGPEFLIYFQGTGAADDSGLPNDRFFAVRPEGSVSTLKIQRTERGDSAVYLCASSTGSVAEAFFGQGTRLTVV.

The chain recombines TRBV7-2 with TRBJ1-1; D uncertain. V was cut by 5 bases and J by 0 bases, with 13 bases left in between. The CDR3 has 15 amino acids. In germline, CDR1 is SGHTA, CDR2 FQGNSA. CDR3 nucleotides: TGTGCCAGCAGCCCCCGACGGACCATGAACACTGAAGCTTTCTTT. Its translation is CASSPRRTMNTEAFF.

The genes are TRBV14 and TRBJ2-3; no firm D call. There are 15 residues in the CDR3. V shed 1 base and J shed 5 bases, with 13 bases lying between them. Germline V gene sequence: CDR1 SGHDN, CDR2 FVKESK. CDR3 bases: TGTGCCAGCAGCCAAGTTGATCAGTGGCAAGATACGCAGTATTTT. Translating gives CASSQVDQWQDTQYF.

There are a few counts of this clone. The chain links TRBV19 to TRBJ1-6; D possibly corresponds to TRBD1 (6 bases). Germline values: CDR1 LNHDA, CDR2 SQIVND (reference sequence). The CDR3 spans 13 residues. V was clipped by 7 bases and J by 11 bases, with 15 bases between them. The CDR3 loop is CASNDRSGAPLHF. Here the CDR3 DNA reads TGTGCCAGTAATGACAGGTCAGGAGCACCCCTCCACTTT.

This clone was seen only once. CDR3: CSVEDWGEAFF. DNA for the CDR3: TGCAGCGTTGAAGATTGGGGAGAAGCTTTCTTT. The V call is TRBV29-1, the J call TRBJ1-1; no clear D. The germline V gene has CDR1 SQVTM and CDR2 ANQGSEA. The V end was cut by 0 bases, the J end by 8 bases, with 7 bases between. This CDR3 spans 11 amino acids.

The rearrangement links TRBV6-6 to TRBJ1-2, with TRBD1 as a possible D gene (5 bases). V was cut by 0 bases and J by 8 bases, with 10 bases left in between. CDR1 and CDR2 from the germline V gene are MNHNY and SVGAGI (reference sequence). The CDR3 contains 13 residues. CDR3 in amino acids: CASSYSPGRGYTF. DNA for the CDR3: TGTGCCAGCAGTTACTCGCCAGGGAGAGGCTACACCTTC.

The J gene is TRBJ1-1, the V gene TRBV5-1, with D uncertain. Germline lookup yields CDR1 SGHRS and CDR2 YFSETQ. The CDR3 is made up of 14 amino acids. Trimming shortened V by 0 bases and J by 4 bases, and 10 bases separated the two germline ends. In DNA form, the CDR3 reads TGCGCCAGCAGCTTGGTAGAGGGCGGCACTGAAGCTTTCTTT. This gives the protein CASSLVEGGTEAFF.

The genes are TRBV27 and TRBJ2-5; the D is unclear. CDR1 and CDR2 (germline): MNHEY, SMNVEV (reference sequence). The CDR3 extends over 15 amino acids. V shed 3 bases and J shed 5 bases, with 16 bases lying between them. As DNA, the CDR3 is TGTGCCAGCAGTTTCGGTTACCCCCAGATCGAGACCCAGTACTTC. Translated: CASSFGYPQIETQYF.

The chain carries TRBV7-9 and TRBJ1-1; 7 bases align to TRBD1. The CDR3 length is 15 residues. Germline-derived CDR1 and CDR2 are SEHNR and FQNEAQ (reference sequence). Trimming removed 5 bases from V and 1 base from J; junction bases left unmatched: 7. The CDR3 region is CASSARGDRNTEAFF. CDR3 DNA: TGTGCCAGCAGCGCCCGGGGGGACAGGAACACTGAAGCTTTCTTT. The full variable domain, completed using reference TRBV7-9 and TRBJ1-1, is DTGVSQNPRHKITKRGQNVTFRCDPISEHNRLYWYRQTLGQGPEFLTYFQNEAQLEKSRLLSDRFSAERPKGSFSTLEIQRTEQGDSAMYLCASSARGDRNTEAFFGQGTRLTVV.